Listed below are T cell receptor beta chains from one sample, sequenced in a study of blood T cells in healthy people across ages. MiXCR, run by TCRdb on the 5' RACE reads, gives a single entry per CDR3 protein. This sample has fewer than 2,000,000 distinct CDR3 sequences, with approximately 40% found just once. The sample consisted of blood. These receptors were obtained from a human donor in good health. Each CDR3 is given with its conserved first and last residue. The D gene is left open where the match is weak. Not every row has a clone size; where given, it reads once, few, many or a size class.

V: TRBV6-2/TRBV6-3; length: 15; J: TRBJ1-5; D: TRBD1; size: once; DNA: TGTGCCAGCAGAGGGACAGGGTCGGGCAATCAGCCCCAGCATTTT; CDR3: CASRGTGSGNQPQHF
V: TRBV11-2; length: 16; J: TRBJ2-3; D: .; size: few; DNA: TGTGCCAGCAGTCCCGAACCCCTTGTAGTTACAGATACGCAGTATTTT; CDR3: CASSPEPLVVTDTQYF
V: TRBV20-1; length: 14; J: TRBJ1-5; D: .; size: .; DNA: TGCAGTGCTAGAGAAGTGACAGTGGATCAGCCCCAGCATTTT; CDR3: CSAREVTVDQPQHF
V: TRBV12-3/TRBV12-4; length: 14; J: TRBJ1-1; D: TRBD1; size: few; DNA: TGTGCCAGCAGGTGGACAGGGCGGAACACTGAAGCTTTCTTT; CDR3: CASRWTGRNTEAFF
V: TRBV6-2/TRBV6-3; length: 12; J: TRBJ1-4; D: .; size: .; DNA: TGTGCCAGCAGGGGGGCTAATGAAAAACTGTTTTTT; CDR3: CASRGANEKLFF
V: TRBV2; length: 12; J: TRBJ2-3; D: .; size: .; DNA: TGTGCCAGCAGTGAAATCCGCAATACGCAGTATTTT; CDR3: CASSEIRNTQYF
V: TRBV5-1; length: 17; J: TRBJ2-1; D: TRBD2; size: .; DNA: TGCGCCAGCAGCGCCCCAACTAGCGGGAACTCCTACAATGAGCAGTTCTTC; CDR3: CASSAPTSGNSYNEQFF
V: TRBV20-1; length: 14; J: TRBJ2-7; D: .; size: .; DNA: TGCAGTGCTAGAGGGGGCAGTCCGAGACACGAGCAGTACTTC; CDR3: CSARGGSPRHEQYF
V: TRBV10-3; length: 15; J: TRBJ1-2; D: TRBD1; size: few; DNA: TGTGCCACAGCCGGGGACAGGCCGACTAACTATGGCTACACCTTC; CDR3: CATAGDRPTNYGYTF
V: TRBV5-1; length: 16; J: TRBJ2-5; D: TRBD2; size: .; DNA: TGCGCCAGTGGCTTCGGGGGACTAGCGGCTCAAGAGACCCAGTACTTC; CDR3: CASGFGGLAAQETQYF
V: TRBV7-9; length: 16; J: TRBJ2-6; D: TRBD1; size: few; DNA: TGTGCCAGCAGCCATCACAGGGGGCGCGGGGCCAACGTCCTGACTTTC; CDR3: CASSHHRGRGANVLTF
V: TRBV20-1; length: 13; J: TRBJ1-5; D: .; size: few; DNA: TGCAGTGCTAGGGCTGGGACATCTCAGCCCCAGCATTTT; CDR3: CSARAGTSQPQHF
V: TRBV9; length: 15; J: TRBJ1-5; D: .; size: .; DNA: TGTGCCAGCAGCGTACGATGGGGAGGTGGTCAGCCCCAGCATTTT; CDR3: CASSVRWGGGQPQHF
V: TRBV7-2; length: 13; J: TRBJ2-1; D: TRBD1; size: few; DNA: TGTGCCAGCAGTAAACAGGGGCTAGATGAGCAGTTCTTC; CDR3: CASSKQGLDEQFF
V: TRBV12-3/TRBV12-4; length: 13; J: TRBJ2-5; D: TRBD1; size: few; DNA: TGTGCCAGACAGGGGAGTTCCGAAGAGACCCAGTACTTC; CDR3: CARQGSSEETQYF
V: TRBV19; length: 15; J: TRBJ2-3; D: TRBD2; size: .; DNA: TGTGCCAGTAGTATTCCTAGCGGGGGCACAGATACGCAGTATTTT; CDR3: CASSIPSGGTDTQYF
V: TRBV28; length: 13; J: TRBJ1-4; D: .; size: .; DNA: TGTGCCAGCAGTATATCGACCGCTTTGGCACTGTTTTTT; CDR3: CASSISTALALFF
V: TRBV18; length: 13; J: TRBJ1-1; D: .; size: once; DNA: TGTGCCAGCTCACCACAGCAAGACACTGAAGCTTTCTTT; CDR3: CASSPQQDTEAFF
V: TRBV9; length: 14; J: TRBJ1-2; D: .; size: .; DNA: TGTGCCAGCAGCCCGGGGCGCTGGGCCTATGGCTACACCTTC; CDR3: CASSPGRWAYGYTF
V: TRBV12-3/TRBV12-4; length: 13; J: TRBJ2-3; D: .; size: .; DNA: TGTGCCAGCAGGTCTAGAACCACAGATACGCAGTATTTT; CDR3: CASRSRTTDTQYF
V: TRBV15; length: 12; J: TRBJ2-7; D: .; size: .; DNA: TGTGCCACCAGCAGAGGCGGGTACGAGCAGTACTTC; CDR3: CATSRGGYEQYF
V: TRBV7-2; length: 14; J: TRBJ1-2; D: TRBD1; size: .; DNA: TGTGCCAGCAGCCCAGGGACAGGGGGCAATGGCTACACCTTC; CDR3: CASSPGTGGNGYTF
V: TRBV19; length: 13; J: TRBJ1-1; D: TRBD1; size: .; DNA: TGTGCCAGTAGTAATACAGGGGATACTGAAGCTTTCTTT; CDR3: CASSNTGDTEAFF
V: TRBV20-1; length: 14; J: TRBJ2-3; D: .; size: .; DNA: TGCAGTGATTCCGAACCACATAGCACAGATACGCAGTATTTT; CDR3: CSDSEPHSTDTQYF
V: TRBV9; length: 14; J: TRBJ1-6; D: .; size: many; DNA: TGTGCCAGCAGCGTCACCTCCTATAATTCACCCCTCCACTTT; CDR3: CASSVTSYNSPLHF
V: TRBV20-1; length: 14; J: TRBJ1-5; D: .; size: .; DNA: TGCAGTGCTAGTTCAGACGGAAGCAATCAGCCCCAGCATTTT; CDR3: CSASSDGSNQPQHF
V: TRBV5-1; length: 14; J: TRBJ1-5; D: .; size: .; DNA: TGCGCCAGCAGCTTGGGGGACTTAGATCAGCCCCAGCATTTT; CDR3: CASSLGDLDQPQHF
V: TRBV9; length: 15; J: TRBJ2-7; D: TRBD1; size: .; DNA: TGTGCCAGCAGCGCGGGACAGGGTGTGTCCTCCGAGCAGTACTTC; CDR3: CASSAGQGVSSEQYF
V: TRBV12-3/TRBV12-4; length: 13; J: TRBJ2-1; D: TRBD1; size: few; DNA: TGTGCCAACGCCCGGGACAGGTACAATGAGCAGTTCTTC; CDR3: CANARDRYNEQFF
V: TRBV7-2; length: 17; J: TRBJ2-7; D: .; size: .; DNA: TGTGCCAGCAGCCATCAGAAGGGGTTGGCGGGGCCCTACGAGCAGTACTTC; CDR3: CASSHQKGLAGPYEQYF
V: TRBV5-6; length: 15; J: TRBJ2-4; D: .; size: once; DNA: TGTGCCAGCAGCTTACCGGGGGCGGCCAAAAACATTCAGTACTTC; CDR3: CASSLPGAAKNIQYF
V: TRBV20-1; length: 14; J: TRBJ1-2; D: TRBD1; size: few; DNA: TGCAGTGCTAGAGAGACAGGGGTCTTGCGTGGCTACACCTTC; CDR3: CSARETGVLRGYTF
V: TRBV4-2; length: 16; J: TRBJ2-6; D: .; size: medium-sized; DNA: TGTGCCAGCAGCCAAGATCGGAACTCTGGGGCCAACGTCCTGACTTTC; CDR3: CASSQDRNSGANVLTF
V: TRBV20-1; length: 14; J: TRBJ2-1; D: TRBD2; size: few; DNA: TGCAGTGCTAGGATGGGGGGGAGCTACAATGAGCAGTTCTTC; CDR3: CSARMGGSYNEQFF
V: TRBV5-4; length: 15; J: TRBJ2-1; D: .; size: .; DNA: TGTGCCAGCAACTCCCTGAGGGGGGGGACCAATGAGCAGTTCTTC; CDR3: CASNSLRGGTNEQFF
V: TRBV27; length: 19; J: TRBJ2-1; D: TRBD2; size: .; DNA: TGTGCCAGCAGTCGCACTAGCGGGGGGCTCAGTAGCTCCTACAATGAGCAGTTCTTC; CDR3: CASSRTSGGLSSSYNEQFF
V: TRBV7-2; length: 13; J: TRBJ2-1; D: .; size: .; DNA: TGTGCCAGCAGCCACGCGACCCGAAATGAGCAGTTCTTC; CDR3: CASSHATRNEQFF
V: TRBV4-1; length: 15; J: TRBJ1-4; D: .; size: .; DNA: TGCGCCAGCAGCCGGGGCACGACAGATAATGAAAAACTGTTTTTT; CDR3: CASSRGTTDNEKLFF
V: TRBV7-9; length: 17; J: TRBJ2-3; D: .; size: few; DNA: TGTGCCAGCAGCTTACGTATGGGAGGACATCACACAGATACGCAGTATTTT; CDR3: CASSLRMGGHHTDTQYF
V: TRBV12-5; length: 13; J: TRBJ1-6; D: .; size: .; DNA: TGTGCTAGTGGTTTGGTAGGGGAATCACCCCTCCACTTT; CDR3: CASGLVGESPLHF
V: TRBV5-1; length: 14; J: TRBJ1-2; D: .; size: once; DNA: TGCGCCAGCAGCCCCCCGAGGTTGGGCGATGGCTACACCTTC; CDR3: CASSPPRLGDGYTF
V: TRBV12-3/TRBV12-4; length: 14; J: TRBJ2-1; D: .; size: few; DNA: TGTGCCAGCAGTTTGCGGGTCTCATCACTTGAGCAGTTCTTC; CDR3: CASSLRVSSLEQFF
V: TRBV9; length: 16; J: TRBJ2-7; D: TRBD2; size: .; DNA: TGTGCCAGCAGCCCACGCAGCGGGGGGTCCTCCTACGAGCAGTACTTC; CDR3: CASSPRSGGSSYEQYF
V: TRBV24-1; length: 15; J: TRBJ2-2; D: .; size: .; DNA: TGTGCCACCAGCCGATTTGGCACGGGCACCGGGGAGCTGTTTTTT; CDR3: CATSRFGTGTGELFF
V: TRBV28; length: 17; J: TRBJ1-3; D: .; size: .; DNA: TGTGCCAGCAGTTTTTCGGTAGTTGGTGCTGGGAGAAACACCATATATTTT; CDR3: CASSFSVVGAGRNTIYF
V: TRBV6-6; length: 15; J: TRBJ1-6; D: .; size: .; DNA: TGTGCCAGCAGTTTATCAGACACTTTCCCGGGCCCCCTCCACTTT; CDR3: CASSLSDTFPGPLHF
V: TRBV7-2; length: 15; J: TRBJ1-2; D: .; size: many; DNA: TGTGCCAGCAGCTTAGGGGGGACGGCTAACTATGGCTACACCTTC; CDR3: CASSLGGTANYGYTF
V: TRBV7-9; length: 12; J: TRBJ1-2; D: .; size: .; DNA: TGTTCCAGCAGCTTAGGTGGACAGGGCTACACCTTC; CDR3: CSSSLGGQGYTF